Reported below is one T cell receptor beta chain. The sample comes from a study of control samples from healthy donors and cancer patients. V was clipped by 5 bases and J by 2 bases, with 10 bases between them. The CDR3 is 14 amino acids. The germline V gene encodes CDR1 LNHDA and CDR2 SQIVND (reference sequence). Clones were read by immunoSEQ multiplex PCR, and TCRdb kept only the in-frame ones, dropping some. The table records around 79,000 clones, 90% to 95% of them present only once. Sequenced: PBMCs. The TCR was taken from a woman in her thirties or forties with lung cancer. V gene TRBV19 combines with J gene TRBJ1-3; the D is unclear. CDR3 coding DNA: TGTGCCAGTAGTCCAGGTGGACCTGGAAACACCATATATTTT. This encodes CASSPGGPGNTIYF.